The 26 T cell receptor beta chains below were found in one sample sequenced in a study of shared clonotypes between healthy human individuals. This table comes from immunoSEQ multiplex PCR, and its TCRdb copy is limited to in-frame clones, with some not included. The sample includes about 1.1 million clones, roughly 74% seen only once; the top ten take 0.6% to 0.7%. The specimen was memory CD4+ T cells from PBMCs. The subset: CD45RA-negative fraction. All receptors come from a man in his late teens or twenties in good health. Some clones in this sample may be carry-over from other donors' samples.

The V and J genes are TRBV30 and TRBJ2-6, with no clear D. Trimming left V 3 bases short and J 0 bases short, with 6 bases between. The germline V gene encodes CDR1 GTSNPN and CDR2 SVGIG (reference sequence). The CDR3 runs 14 residues. CDR3 DNA sequence: TGTGCCTGGAGGGAGAGCTCTGGGGCCAACGTCCTGACTTTC. The encoded protein is CAWRESSGANVLTF.

The chain combines TRBV28 with TRBJ1-2; D unresolved. This CDR3 region has 14 residues. Looked up from germline, CDR1 is MDHEN and CDR2 is SYDVKM. With 2 bases removed from V and 10 bases from J, the gap between germline ends came to 17 bases. The CDR3 sequence is CASSLVGEMDSYTF. Written as DNA, the CDR3 is TGTGCCAGCAGTTTAGTCGGAGAGATGGATTCCTACACCTTC.

Here the CDR3 reads CASSEELAGITQYF. The CDR3 DNA reads TGTGCCAGCAGTGAAGAGCTAGCGGGAATTACGCAGTATTTT. The chain uses TRBV6-1 and TRBJ2-3; 9 bases fit TRBD2. This CDR3 comprises 14 residues. V was pared by 1 base and J by 8 bases, with 4 bases of the junction left unmatched. Looked up from germline, CDR1 is MNHNS and CDR2 is SASEGT.

This chain connects TRBV28 to TRBJ1-4, with D tentatively TRBD1 (5 bases). Germline CDR1 reads MDHEN; CDR2 reads SYDVKM. Deletions cut 2 bases from V and 5 bases from J, with 12 bases between. CDR3 size: 15 residues. The CDR3 is CASSLAGAGNEKLFF. The CDR3 DNA reads TGTGCCAGCAGTTTAGCCGGGGCAGGGAATGAAAAACTGTTTTTT.

Here the CDR3 reads CARGSERGRPGELFF. The CDR3 DNA is TGTGCCAGGGGCTCGGAGAGGGGGCGGCCCGGGGAGCTGTTTTTT. This chain uses TRBV7-9 with TRBJ2-2; 7 positions agree with TRBD1. The CDR3 has 15 amino acids. Germline CDR1 reads SEHNR; CDR2 reads FQNEAQ (reference sequence). Trimming cost V 9 bases and J 6 bases; bases outside gene matches: 13.

The chain combines TRBV2 with TRBJ2-7; TRBD1 is a possible D gene (5 bases). This CDR3 is built from 14 residues. Germline V gene data show CDR1 as SNHLY and CDR2 as FYNNEI. With 7 bases removed from V and 2 bases from J, the gap between germline ends came to 15 bases. CDR3 nucleotide sequence: TGTGCCAGCACCAGTTCTCAGGGTACCTACGAGCAGTACTTC. This translates into CASTSSQGTYEQYF.

Comments on this clone: It is likely a read error: a sequence one base away is far more abundant. The same CDR3 also results from other DNA sequences found in this sample. The chain has TRBV30 and TRBJ1-2; D may be TRBD1 (6 bases). Germline V CDR1 and CDR2: GTSNPN, SVGIG (reference sequence). The CDR3 has 15 amino acids. The CDR3 DNA reads TGCGCCTGGAGTGTAGCTGGGACATTTGGCTATGGCTACACCTTC. It yields the protein CAWSVAGTFGYGYTF. Combining the CDR3 with reference TRBV30 and TRBJ1-2 gives the whole variable domain SQTIHQWPATLVQPVGSPLSLECTVEGTSNPNLYWYRQAAGRGLQLLFYSVGIGQISSEVPQNLSASRPQDRQFILSSKKLLLSDSGFYLCAWSVAGTFGYGYTFGSGTRLTVV.

This clone was observed a handful of times. The chain carries TRBV2 and TRBJ2-4; no reliable D call. Germline V lookup: CDR1 SNHLY, CDR2 FYNNEI. The CDR3 runs 11 residues. The germline V and J ends were trimmed by 7 bases and 13 bases, with 14 bases remaining between them. CDR3 sequence (DNA): TGTGCCAGCATTTATTCTGTAGGGCAGTACTTC. It codes for CASIYSVGQYF.

The rearrangement joins TRBV28 to TRBJ2-6; no definite D call. V lost 4 bases and J lost 2, with 9 bases in between. The CDR3 covers 15 residues. Germline values: CDR1 MDHEN, CDR2 SYDVKM. This CDR3 is CASSYTTPGANVLTF. Here the CDR3 DNA reads TGTGCCAGCAGTTACACAACCCCTGGGGCCAACGTCCTGACTTTC.

The gene calls are TRBV11-2 and TRBJ1-4, with a tentative D call TRBD1 (5 bases). The CDR3 totals 12 residues. V was trimmed by 1 base and J by 11 bases, leaving 8 bases between them. CDR1 SGHAT and CDR2 FQNNGV come from the germline V gene. The CDR3 loop is CASSLAGGKLFF. CDR3 DNA: TGTGCCAGCAGCTTAGCGGGGGGGAAACTGTTTTTT.

This clone was seen a single time. CDR3 in DNA: TGCGCCAGCAGCCCCGACGGTAGAAATGAAAAACTGTTTTTT. This translates into CASSPDGRNEKLFF. V usage is TRBV5-1 and J usage is TRBJ1-4, with D unclear. This CDR3 contains 14 residues. V lost 4 bases, J lost 5 bases, and 12 bases lay in between. CDR1 and CDR2 from the germline V gene are SGHRS and YFSETQ. The full variable domain, in which reference TRBV5-1 and TRBJ1-4 provide the parts outside the CDR3, is KAGVTQTPRYLIKTRGQQVTLSCSPISGHRSVSWYQQTPGQGLQFLFEYFSETQRNKGNFPGRFSGRQFSNSRSEMNVSTLELGDSALYLCASSPDGRNEKLFFGSGTQLSVL.

The chain has TRBV4-1 and TRBJ1-2; TRBD1 matches at 7 bases. Trimming at V came to 3 bases and at J to 2 bases, leaving 6 bases not matched to a gene. The length of the CDR3 is 15 residues. Germline V gene data show CDR1 as MGHRA and CDR2 as YSYEKL. CDR3 sequence reads: CASSHRQGQNYGYTF. As DNA, the CDR3 is TGCGCCAGCAGCCACCGACAGGGCCAAAACTATGGCTACACCTTC.

The chain combines TRBV2 with TRBJ1-3; D is unclear. The CDR3 sequence is 16 residues long. The V end was cut by 0 bases, the J end by 4 bases, with 13 bases between. From germline, CDR1 is SNHLY and CDR2 FYNNEI. CDR3 residues: CASSEAVGVLGNTIYF. The CDR3 DNA is TGTGCCAGCAGTGAAGCGGTTGGGGTGTTGGGAAACACCATATATTTT.

The CDR3 sequence is CASSIDRRNIQYF. The CDR3 DNA sequence: TGTGCCAGTAGTATAGACAGGCGGAACATTCAGTACTTC. The genes are TRBV19 and TRBJ2-4, with D uncertain. This CDR3 has 13 amino acids. Trimming stripped 0 bases from V and 7 bases from J, with 7 bases between. Germline V gene data show CDR1 as LNHDA and CDR2 as SQIVND (reference sequence).

The V and J genes are TRBV11-2 and TRBJ1-2; no reliable D call. V shed 5 bases and J shed 1 base, with 8 bases lying between them. Germline V gene sequence: CDR1 SGHAT, CDR2 FQNNGV. The length of the CDR3 is 13 residues. DNA of the CDR3: TGTGCCAGCAGCCGTACAGTTAACTATGGCTACACCTTC. Encoded protein: CASSRTVNYGYTF.

The rearrangement uses TRBV18 and TRBJ2-2; a weak D match, TRBD1 (5 bases). The V end was cut by 4 bases, the J end by 5 bases, with 11 bases between. This CDR3 region has 14 residues. Germline V CDR1 and CDR2: KGHSH, LQKENI. In nucleotides, the CDR3 is TGTGCCAGCTCACAACAAGGGGTGACCGGGGAGCTGTTTTTT. This gives the protein CASSQQGVTGELFF.

V is TRBV6-1 and J is TRBJ2-1; D may match TRBD1 or TRBD2 (5 bases each). Germline lookup yields CDR1 MNHNS and CDR2 SASEGT. The CDR3 has 14 amino acids. V was cut by 5 bases and J by 9 bases, with 17 bases left in between. The CDR3 DNA is TGTGCCAGCAGTTCCACCGGGACCAGCTTTGAGCAGTTCTTC. Its translation is CASSSTGTSFEQFF.

This clone has only a few counts. Additional DNA sequences in this sample encode the identical CDR3. The V gene is TRBV28, the J gene TRBJ2-2; 15 nucleotides agree with TRBD2. V shed 2 bases and J 6 bases; nucleotides not matched to a gene: 4. The CDR3 is 17 amino acids. Germline CDR1 reads MDHEN; CDR2 reads SYDVKM. The CDR3 here is CASSLGLAGGPPGELFF. The CDR3 region has the DNA TGTGCCAGCAGTTTAGGACTAGCGGGAGGGCCCCCCGGGGAGCTGTTTTTT.

The chain employs TRBV28 and TRBJ2-2; D call uncertain. CDR3 size: 16 residues. Trimming removed 7 bases from V and 0 bases from J, with 15 bases in between. Germline assignment: CDR1 MDHEN and CDR2 SYDVKM. CDR3 loop: CASTPFGVTNTGELFF. CDR3 DNA: TGTGCCAGCACCCCTTTTGGAGTGACGAACACCGGGGAGCTGTTTTTT. Variable domain in full (rest from reference TRBV28 and TRBJ2-2): DVKVTQSSRYLVKRTGEKVFLECVQDMDHENMFWYRQDPGLGLRLIYFSYDVKMKEKGDIPEGYSVSREKKERFSLILESASTNQTSMYLCASTPFGVTNTGELFFGEGSRLTVL.

The chain is built from TRBV2 and TRBJ1-1; tentatively, D is TRBD1 (6 bases). This CDR3 has 16 amino acids. V lost 7 bases, J lost 1 base, and 19 bases lay in between. The germline CDR1 and CDR2 sequences are SNHLY and FYNNEI. The CDR3 bases are TGTGCCAGCAACGGAGCAAGCGGCAGGGGGAACACTGAAGCTTTCTTT. Translating gives CASNGASGRGNTEAFF.

The chain is built from TRBV5-1 and TRBJ2-7; no reliable D call. The CDR3 has 14 residues. The ends were cut back, 4 bases at V and 1 base at J, with 12 bases in the middle. Germline CDR1 SGHRS, CDR2 YFSETQ. Written as DNA, the CDR3 is TGCGCCAGCAGCGGTGGTACATGGTCCTACGAGCAGTACTTC. Protein product: CASSGGTWSYEQYF.

The V and J genes are TRBV5-6 and TRBJ2-5; D unresolved. This CDR3 has 15 amino acids. Germline CDR1 SGHDT, CDR2 YYEEEE. Trimming stripped 4 bases from V and 5 bases from J, with 18 bases between. The CDR3: CASSPRGPIGETQYF. The CDR3, as DNA: TGTGCCAGCAGCCCGCGCGGACCCATCGGGGAGACCCAGTACTTC.

This clone has a handful of counts. The J gene is TRBJ1-1, the V gene TRBV28; TRBD1 matches at 9 bases. The J segment lost 4 bases and the V segment lost 5 bases, leaving 11 bases of the junction unmatched. The V gene's germline CDR1 is MDHEN and CDR2 SYDVKM. CDR3 length: 16 amino acids. The CDR3 region has the DNA TGTGCCAGCAGTACCCGCGGGACAGGGCTGGCCACTGAAGCTTTCTTT. This translates into CASSTRGTGLATEAFF.

This chain links TRBV18 with TRBJ1-4, with unresolved D. Trimming cost V 3 bases and J 4 bases, with 6 bases left between them. CDR1 and CDR2 (germline): KGHSH, LQKENI. This CDR3 comprises 13 residues. The CDR3 nucleotides are TGTGCCAGCTCACCGAACCGTAATGAAAAACTGTTTTTT. This gives the protein CASSPNRNEKLFF.

V is TRBV7-3 and J is TRBJ2-6; D ambiguous. V was clipped by 0 bases and J by 0 bases, with 6 bases between them. The V gene's germline CDR1 is SGHTA and CDR2 FQGTGA. CDR3 size: 16 residues. The CDR3 DNA sequence: TGTGCCAGCAGCTTAACCCTTAGCTCTGGGGCCAACGTCCTGACTTTC. This gives the protein CASSLTLSSGANVLTF.

The chain employs TRBV5-1 and TRBJ2-7, with D unclear. The CDR3 extends over 15 amino acids. Germline CDR1 reads SGHRS; CDR2 reads YFSETQ. V was shortened by 0 bases and J by 0 bases, with 10 bases between the two germline ends. CDR3 in amino acids: CASSLVSDSSYEQYF. The CDR3 region has the DNA TGCGCCAGCAGCTTGGTTTCCGATAGCTCCTACGAGCAGTACTTC.